The clone carrying this TCR beta chain was counted between two and nine times. Its target is not known. This specimen belongs to a study of early T cells in non-severe SARS-CoV-2 infection. Unique molecular identifiers (one per individual cDNA molecule) were attached. TCRdb re-called the 5' RACE reads through MiXCR, storing one row per CDR3 protein. The table shows some 64,000 distinct CDR3 sequences, with about a tenth occurring only once. Study-wide results and limits: Comparison of clonotypes with VDJdb favored anti-spike CD8 responses while missing private and CD4 specificities.

Trimming removed 0 bases from V and 0 bases from J, with 13 bases in between. Germline-derived CDR1 and CDR2 are SGHRS and YFSETQ. The CDR3 spans 16 residues. V usage is TRBV5-1 and J usage is TRBJ2-7; D ambiguous. The clonotype originates from an adult who was a healthcare worker with PCR-confirmed SARS-CoV-2 infection or an uninfected control (not recorded which). This sample comprised whole blood, obtained at baseline. In DNA form, the CDR3 reads TGCGCCAGCAGCTTGGGGTTCGGCCGGTTCTCCTACGAGCAGTACTTC. As protein: CASSLGFGRFSYEQYF.